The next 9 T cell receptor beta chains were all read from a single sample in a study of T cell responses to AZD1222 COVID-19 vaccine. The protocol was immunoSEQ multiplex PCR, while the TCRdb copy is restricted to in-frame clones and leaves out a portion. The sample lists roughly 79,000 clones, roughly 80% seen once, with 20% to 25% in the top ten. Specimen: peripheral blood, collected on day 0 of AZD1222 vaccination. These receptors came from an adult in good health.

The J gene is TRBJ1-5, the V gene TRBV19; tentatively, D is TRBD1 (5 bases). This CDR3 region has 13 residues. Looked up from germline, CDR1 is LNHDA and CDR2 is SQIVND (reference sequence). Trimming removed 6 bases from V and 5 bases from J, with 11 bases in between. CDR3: CASSRDPDQPQHF. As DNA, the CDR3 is TGTGCCAGTAGCCGGGACCCCGATCAGCCCCAGCATTTT.

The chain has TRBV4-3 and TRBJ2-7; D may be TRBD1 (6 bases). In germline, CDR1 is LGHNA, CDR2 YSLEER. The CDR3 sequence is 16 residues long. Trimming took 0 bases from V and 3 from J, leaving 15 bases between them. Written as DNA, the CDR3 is TGCGCCAGCAGCCAAGACGGCCGGCAGGGGAACTACGAGCAGTACTTC. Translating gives CASSQDGRQGNYEQYF.

The CDR3 loop is CASSQTERYEQFF. The DNA of the CDR3 is TGTGCCAGCAGCCAAACGGAGAGGTATGAGCAGTTCTTC. V usage is TRBV3-1 (or the pseudogene TRBV3-2) and J usage is TRBJ2-1; D is unresolved. Germline CDR1 is LGHDT and CDR2 is YNNKEL (reference sequence). This CDR3 has 13 amino acids. V lost 2 bases, J lost 8 bases, and 10 bases lay in between.

CDR3 loop: CASSESIYGYTF. The DNA of the CDR3 is TGTGCCAGCAGTGAGTCCATCTATGGCTACACCTTC. V and J are TRBV2 and TRBJ1-2; D is unresolved. The CDR3 length is 12 residues. Germline V CDR1 and CDR2: SNHLY, FYNNEI. Trimming left V 3 bases short and J 4 bases short, with 6 bases between.

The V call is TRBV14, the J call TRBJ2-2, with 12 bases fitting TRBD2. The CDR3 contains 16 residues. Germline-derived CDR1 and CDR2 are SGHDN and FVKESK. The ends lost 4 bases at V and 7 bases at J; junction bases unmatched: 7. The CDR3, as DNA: TGTGCCAGCAGCCTCAGACTAGCGGGAGACGGCGGGGAGCTGTTTTTT. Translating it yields CASSLRLAGDGGELFF.

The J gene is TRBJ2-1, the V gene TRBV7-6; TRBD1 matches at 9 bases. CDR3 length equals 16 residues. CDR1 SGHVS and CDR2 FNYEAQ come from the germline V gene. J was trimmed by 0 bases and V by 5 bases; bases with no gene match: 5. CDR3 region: CASSKTGGFSYNEQFF. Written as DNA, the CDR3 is TGTGCCAGCAGCAAAACAGGGGGCTTCTCCTACAATGAGCAGTTCTTC.

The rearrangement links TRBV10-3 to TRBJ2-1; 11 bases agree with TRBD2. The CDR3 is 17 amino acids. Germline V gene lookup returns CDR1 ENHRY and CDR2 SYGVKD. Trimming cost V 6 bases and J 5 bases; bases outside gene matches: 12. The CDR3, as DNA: TGTGCCATCAGCAGAACTAGCGGGAGATTGGATGACAATGAGCAGTTCTTC. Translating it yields CAISRTSGRLDDNEQFF.

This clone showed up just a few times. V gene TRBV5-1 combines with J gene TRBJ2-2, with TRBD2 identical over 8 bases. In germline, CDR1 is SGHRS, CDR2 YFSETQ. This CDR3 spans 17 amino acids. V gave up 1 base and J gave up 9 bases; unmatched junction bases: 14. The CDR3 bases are TGCGCCAGCAGCTTGTCCACTAGCGGTACCCTCTCGAGGGAGCTGTTTTTT. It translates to CASSLSTSGTLSRELFF.

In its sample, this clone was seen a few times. CDR3 DNA: TGTGCCAGCAGCGCCCGGTGGACAACTAGCACAGATACGCAGTATTTT. This sequence encodes CASSARWTTSTDTQYF. This rearrangement joins TRBV9 to TRBJ2-3, with D possibly being TRBD1 (5 bases). Germline lookup yields CDR1 SGDLS and CDR2 YYNGEE. Trimming took 3 bases from V and 0 from J, leaving 14 bases between them. This CDR3 contains 16 residues.